This T cell receptor beta chain came from a study of cytomegalovirus exposure and HLA in healthy donors. Study in general: An early data release held tens of millions of unique TCRs from HLA-typed donors. General study findings and limits: Accurate predictions that matched the HLA-A and HLA-B alleles of most subjects were reportedly made from TCR beta sequences. It was likely that a cluster of highly shared sequence variants was a sequencing artifact.

This clone was found a few times. Its antigen is not identified. 13 Jbeta primers and 60 Vbeta primers were used for the PCR. Generated by immunoSEQ multiplex PCR, the TCRdb table keeps only in-frame clones and is missing some. The sample has 100,000 to 150,000 clones; more than 75% are singletons. This CDR3 spans 13 amino acids. V lost 3 bases, J lost 2 bases, and 2 bases stayed unmatched. CDR1 is SGHDT, CDR2 YYEEEE, per germline. The rearrangement joins TRBV5-6 to TRBJ2-7; TRBD2 aligns across 7 bases. The TCR comes from a man aged 25-40 years in good health and CMV-seropositive. Sequenced input: PBMCs. Here the CDR3 DNA reads TGTGCCAGCAGCTCCGGGAGGACCTACGAGCAGTACTTC. Translation gives CASSSGRTYEQYF.